This T cell receptor (beta chain) is drawn from a study of T cell responses to AZD1222 COVID-19 vaccine. About this clone: Its specificity is unknown.

Profiled with immunoSEQ multiplex PCR; TCRdb holds only in-frame clones, not every one. Of 88,000 or so clones in the sample, around nine tenths are singletons; the top ten hold under 2.5%. Findings and caveats of the study: Researchers report vaccine-associated CD4 TCRs spanning spike, with dominance at 160-218 and 743-854. Females outnumbered males among donors, who were mostly white British; clonal diversity was possibly underestimated.

The receptor comes from an adult in good health. The sequencing here drew on peripheral blood, taken on day 0 of AZD1222 vaccination.

The CDR3 DNA reads TGTGCCAGCAGAGGGGACAGCCCCACAGATACGCAGTATTTT. Protein: CASRGDSPTDTQYF. The V and J genes are TRBV2 and TRBJ2-3; 7 bases are shared with TRBD1. Germline assignment: CDR1 SNHLY and CDR2 FYNNEI. The trim removed 6 bases at V and 2 bases at J, leaving 5 bases unmatched. The CDR3 is made up of 14 amino acids.